A selection of T cell receptor beta chains follows, all from one sample in a study of identical twins. TCRdb reprocessed the 5' RACE reads with MiXCR, giving one entry per CDR3 protein. This sample has 500,000 to 600,000 distinct CDR3 sequences; around 20% occur once, and the top ten carry around 0.9%. This sample was shared with a second study, whose subject was T cells expressing NK-cell markers.

The sequencing input was CD4+ T cells sorted from blood. These receptors all stem from a young woman in good health. Each CDR3 is given with its conserved first and last residue. The order of the fields is clone size, V gene, CDR3 length, J gene, CDR3 protein. Not all rows give a size; the values are once, few, many and, for expanded clones, a class.

>.|TRBV2|12|TRBJ2-5
CASRTREETQYF
>many|TRBV7-2|15|TRBJ2-7
CASSLGPAGAYEQYF
>.|TRBV9|13|TRBJ1-2
CASSPVVGYGYTF
>.|TRBV20-1|14|TRBJ2-3
CSARTTSDTDTQYF
>many|TRBV29-1|11|TRBJ2-5
CSAQIEETQYF
>.|TRBV12-3/TRBV12-4|13|TRBJ2-7
CASRRRGSYEQYF
>few|TRBV12-5|14|TRBJ2-7
CASGPGGSSYEQYF
>.|TRBV7-3|18|TRBJ2-3
CASSSWDSVNNSTDTQYF
>once|TRBV6-1|18|TRBJ2-6
CASSPGRTFDPGANVLTF
>few|TRBV15|15|TRBJ2-1
CATSAGTSVSFEQFF
>.|TRBV9|12|TRBJ2-3
CASSVVEGTQYF
>few|TRBV5-1|15|TRBJ2-2
CASSLHGLDTGELFF
>.|TRBV2|17|TRBJ2-1
CASTILGGLSSYNEQFF
>few|TRBV3-1|14|TRBJ1-2
CASSQDIGRLGYTF
>few|TRBV6-2/TRBV6-3|16|TRBJ2-1
CASSYRTSGTYNEQFF
>few|TRBV6-5|16|TRBJ1-4
CASSYDLLGPNEKLFF
>many|TRBV12-3/TRBV12-4|16|TRBJ2-1
CASTHLAGANRNEQFF
>.|TRBV20-1|15|TRBJ2-1
CSARDRREGYNEQFF
>.|TRBV27|14|TRBJ1-5
CASSPSTIYQPQHF
>.|TRBV12-3/TRBV12-4|12|TRBJ1-1
CASRGGGSEAFF
>few|TRBV20-1|16|TRBJ1-2
CSARDQSGGLLGGYTF
>.|TRBV25-1|16|TRBJ2-3
CASSGGAGPSTDTQYF
>many|TRBV29-1|11|TRBJ1-2
CSVESPYGYTF
>many|TRBV5-6|15|TRBJ2-6
CATSLGVSGANVLTF
>few|TRBV5-1|14|TRBJ2-1
CASSDLTSGSEQFF
>.|TRBV12-3/TRBV12-4|12|TRBJ1-2
CASSRTDYGYTF
>few|TRBV5-1|14|TRBJ2-7
CASSLVSGDHEQYF
>few|TRBV24-1|12|TRBJ1-4
CATSEYGEKLFF
>.|TRBV20-1|14|TRBJ2-3
CSGQDGSYTDTQYF
>.|TRBV10-3|13|TRBJ1-2
CAISVSRGQGYTF
>few|TRBV6-2/TRBV6-3|11|TRBJ2-7
CASSSATKQYF